The clone carrying this TCR beta chain has a handful of counts. The sample is drawn from a study of graft-versus-host responses after intestinal transplantation. Stimulators, approximately 200,000 irradiated and violet-dye-labeled cells, were plated with approximately 200,000 CFSE-labeled responder cells. Germline V gives CDR1 SGHAT, CDR2 FQDESV (reference sequence). Trimming took 6 bases from V and 1 from J; bases not matched to a gene: 11. CDR3 size: 17 residues. TCRdb keeps only in-frame clones here, not all; method: immunoSEQ multiplex PCR. The data show under 15,000 clones, under 45% seen once. This clonotype was sampled from a human patient who received an intestinal transplant. This sequence joins TRBV11-1 and TRBJ2-2; 7 bases agree with TRBD2. Source: alloreactive CD8+ T cells from a mixed lymphocyte reaction culture, taken before intestinal transplant. Subset given: CFSE-low proliferating T cells sorted from roughly 6-day pre-transplant mixed lymphocyte reaction (GvH or HvG direction). CDR3 coding DNA: TGTGCCAGCAGTTGGCGGCTAGCGGTAAAGAACACCGGGGAGCTGTTTTTT. Encoded protein: CASSWRLAVKNTGELFF. The full variable domain, completed using reference TRBV11-1 and TRBJ2-2, is EAEVAQSPRYKITEKSQAVAFWCDPISGHATLYWYRQILGQGPELLVQFQDESVVDDSQLPKDRFSAERLKGVDSTLKIQPAELGDSAMYLCASSWRLAVKNTGELFFGEGSRLTVL.